One and the same sample provided the 19 T cell receptor beta chains below, sequenced in a study of spatial heterogeneity in lung cancer. Time point of the sample: sample taken at primary tumor resection. Whole RNA obtained from tumor, nontumor lung or frozen PBMC underwent sequencing without sorting. TCRdb recomputed calls from the 5' RACE reads with MiXCR, one row per CDR3 protein. The repertoire holds about 21,000 distinct CDR3 sequences, with approximately 4.5% as singletons. The specimen comprised PBMCs, sampled at surgery. These receptors originate from a male donor with early-stage non-small cell lung cancer.

The genes are TRBV7-9 and TRBJ2-3; maybe TRBD1 (6 bases). V gave up 5 bases and J gave up 2 bases, with 11 bases separating them. The CDR3 loop spans 14 amino acids. Germline V lookup: CDR1 SEHNR, CDR2 FQNEAQ (reference sequence). The CDR3, as DNA: TGTGCCAGCAGCCCACGGACAGACACAGATACGCAGTATTTT. It specifies CASSPRTDTDTQYF.

This clonotype was recorded at least ten times. This CDR3 reads CASSWTGGRTEAFF. CDR3 nucleotide sequence: TGTGCCAGCAGCTGGACAGGGGGCAGAACTGAAGCTTTCTTT. This rearrangement joins TRBV7-2 to TRBJ1-1, with 11 bases fitting TRBD1. The CDR3 contains 14 residues. The germline CDR1 and CDR2 sequences are SGHTA and FQGNSA. V lost 4 bases, J lost 5 bases, and 3 bases stayed unmatched.

The chain has TRBV6-1 and TRBJ1-5; perhaps TRBD1 as D (5 bases). Germline CDR1 reads MNHNS; CDR2 reads SASEGT. This CDR3 comprises 11 residues. Trimming shortened V by 6 bases and J by 9 bases, and 9 bases separated the two germline ends. This CDR3 is CASRLQGPQHF. The CDR3 DNA reads as TGTGCCAGCAGGCTGCAGGGGCCCCAGCATTTT.

This rearrangement joins TRBV4-2 to TRBJ2-2, with 7 bases matching TRBD1. This CDR3 is built from 16 residues. Unmatched junction bases numbered 12, after V lost 4 bases and J lost 7 bases. Germline V gives CDR1 LGHNA, CDR2 YNFKEQ. The CDR3 sequence is CASSRRTGTAFGELFF. For the CDR3, the DNA is TGTGCCAGCAGCCGAAGAACGGGGACAGCGTTCGGGGAGCTGTTTTTT.

The chain is built from TRBV6-5 and TRBJ2-3; D might be TRBD1 (5 bases). CDR1 is MNHEY and CDR2 is SVGAGI in the germline V gene. Trimming took off 6 bases at V and 0 bases at J, with 10 bases between the two ends. This CDR3 has 14 residues. DNA of the CDR3: TGTGCCAGCAGGAAACAGGTTAGCACAGATACGCAGTATTTT. Translating it yields CASRKQVSTDTQYF.

This clonotype has at least ten counts. The V call is TRBV12-3 or TRBV12-4, the J call TRBJ2-2; D uncertain. The ends were cut back, 3 bases at V and 2 bases at J, with 7 bases in the middle. This CDR3 has 14 amino acids. Here the CDR3 DNA reads TGTGCCAGCAGTTTCGGATCTAACACCGGGGAGCTGTTTTTT. This encodes CASSFGSNTGELFF.

This chain links TRBV20-1 with TRBJ2-3, with 7 bases fitting TRBD1. The CDR3 is 14 residues long. Germline CDR1 and CDR2: DFQATT and SNEGSKA (reference sequence). Trimming at V came to 1 base and at J to 5 bases, leaving 6 bases not matched to a gene. In DNA form, the CDR3 reads TGCAGTGCTAGAGCGGGACAGACGAAAGATACGCAGTATTTT. It translates to CSARAGQTKDTQYF.

Many counts were recorded for this clonotype. The gene calls are TRBV7-2 and TRBJ2-3, with 9 bases matching TRBD2. With 6 bases clipped from V and 4 bases from J, the junction kept 8 bases outside the gene matches. This CDR3 comprises 15 residues. CDR1 and CDR2 (germline): SGHTA, FQGNSA. CDR3 residues: CASRTAGGGSDTQYF. The CDR3 DNA sequence: TGTGCCAGCAGAACGGCGGGAGGGGGATCAGATACGCAGTATTTT.

This clonotype appeared many times. The V gene is TRBV7-2, the J gene TRBJ1-6; tentative D call: TRBD1 (5 bases). Germline CDR1 is SGHTA and CDR2 is FQGNSA. The CDR3 contains 15 residues. The V end lost 1 base, the J end lost 6 bases, and 10 bases lay between the germline ends. The CDR3 nucleotides read TGTGCCAGCAGCTTAGACCAGGGTTCTAATTCACCCCTCCACTTT. Protein product: CASSLDQGSNSPLHF.

In this sample, this clonotype turned up many times. The rearrangement joins TRBV20-1 to TRBJ1-6, with TRBD1 matching over 9 bases. The CDR3 is 12 amino acids. Per the germline V gene, CDR1 is DFQATT and CDR2 is SNEGSKA (reference sequence). J lost 8 bases, V lost 6 bases, and 2 bases had no gene match. Here the CDR3 DNA reads TGCAGTGCCCGACAGGGGGATTCACCCCTCCACTTT. Translation gives CSARQGDSPLHF.

This clonotype turned up a few times. The DNA of the CDR3 is TGTGCCAGCAGTTTTGGCCCTAGCGGGTCGGAGACCCAGTACTTC. Residues: CASSFGPSGSETQYF. V is TRBV12-3 or TRBV12-4 and J is TRBJ2-5; 8 positions match TRBD2. With V trimmed by 3 bases and J by 5 bases, 8 bases remained unmatched. The CDR3 runs to 15 residues.

Only a few counts were recorded for this clonotype. The chain has TRBV24-1 and TRBJ2-1, with TRBD2 matching over 9 bases. The CDR3 runs 16 residues. V was pared by 4 bases and J by 4 bases, with 7 bases of the junction left unmatched. Germline-derived CDR1 and CDR2 are KGHDR and SFDVKD. The CDR3 nucleotides read TGTGCCACCAGTGACGGGACTAGCAGGGGGTACAATGAGCAGTTCTTC. Its translation is CATSDGTSRGYNEQFF.

As to this clonotype: A clone one base away is much larger, so this may be a read error. This rearrangement joins TRBV30 to TRBJ2-2; D is perhaps TRBD1 or TRBD2 (5 bases each). The CDR3 runs 14 residues. The germline CDR1 and CDR2 sequences are GTSNPN and SVGIG (reference sequence). CDR3 sequence: CVSSRGANTGELFF. CDR3 bases: TGTGTCTCCTCCCGAGGGGCGAACACCGGGGAGCTGTTTTTT. Full variable domain (remainder filled in from reference TRBV30 and TRBJ2-2): SQTIHQWPATLVQPVGSPLSLECTVEGTSNPNLYWYRQAAGRGLQLLFYSVGIGQISSEVPQNLSASRPQDRQFILSSKKLLLSDSGFYLCVSSRGANTGELFFGEGSRLTVL.

This clonotype has ten or more counts. The chain joins TRBV4-1 to TRBJ2-4, with TRBD2 matching over 7 bases. The CDR3 contains 14 residues. Per the germline V gene, CDR1 is MGHRA and CDR2 is YSYEKL. V trimming: 1 base; J trimming: 8 bases; junction bases outside the gene matches: 5. The DNA of the CDR3 is TGCGCCAGCAGCCAAGGTCGGGGGGAGGACATTCAGTACTTC. Translating it yields CASSQGRGEDIQYF.

The sample holds a few counts of this clonotype. The rearrangement links TRBV27 to TRBJ2-5; D is ambiguous. V gave up 5 bases and J gave up 6 bases, with 13 bases separating them. The CDR3 sequence is 13 residues long. CDR1 is MNHEY and CDR2 is SMNVEV in the germline V gene (reference sequence). The CDR3 bases are TGTGCCAGCAGTCTCCACCTCTCTAAGACCCAGTACTTC. This gives the protein CASSLHLSKTQYF.

This clonotype was found many times. V and J are TRBV28 and TRBJ1-5, with TRBD1 matching over 11 bases. This CDR3 spans 15 amino acids. The V and J ends lost 7 bases and 7 bases, in that order; junction bases with no gene match: 9. CDR1 MDHEN and CDR2 SYDVKM come from the germline V gene. In DNA, the CDR3 is TGTGCCAGCATCACGGGACAGGGGGTTTGGCAGCCCCAGCATTTT. It yields the protein CASITGQGVWQPQHF.

V gene TRBV4-3 combines with J gene TRBJ2-6; the D is unclear. Germline V gene sequence: CDR1 LGHNA, CDR2 YSLEER. V lost 5 bases, J lost 0 bases, and 17 bases lay in between. CDR3 length: 18 residues. The CDR3 bases are TGCGCCAGCAGCGTCCGAGGACCAGGAATCTCTGGGGCCAACGTCCTGACTTTC. This sequence encodes CASSVRGPGISGANVLTF.

This clonotype was found many times. The rearrangement uses TRBV6-1 and TRBJ1-1; 7 bases align to TRBD1. V shed 3 bases, J shed 4 bases, and the junction held 8 bases outside the gene matches. This CDR3 has 15 residues. The germline V gene has CDR1 MNHNS and CDR2 SASEGT. The CDR3: CASSDATGPFTEAFF. As DNA, the CDR3 is TGTGCCAGCAGTGACGCGACAGGGCCGTTCACTGAAGCTTTCTTT.

In its sample, this clonotype was seen many times. The V call is TRBV20-1, the J call TRBJ2-7; 16 bases map to TRBD2. Germline CDR1 reads DFQATT; CDR2 reads SNEGSKA (reference sequence). V trimming: 6 bases; J trimming: 6 bases; junction bases outside the gene matches: 11. This CDR3 comprises 16 residues. CDR3 sequence reads: CSARGTSGRAFIEQYF. CDR3 DNA: TGCAGTGCCCGAGGGACTAGCGGGAGGGCGTTCATCGAGCAGTACTTC.